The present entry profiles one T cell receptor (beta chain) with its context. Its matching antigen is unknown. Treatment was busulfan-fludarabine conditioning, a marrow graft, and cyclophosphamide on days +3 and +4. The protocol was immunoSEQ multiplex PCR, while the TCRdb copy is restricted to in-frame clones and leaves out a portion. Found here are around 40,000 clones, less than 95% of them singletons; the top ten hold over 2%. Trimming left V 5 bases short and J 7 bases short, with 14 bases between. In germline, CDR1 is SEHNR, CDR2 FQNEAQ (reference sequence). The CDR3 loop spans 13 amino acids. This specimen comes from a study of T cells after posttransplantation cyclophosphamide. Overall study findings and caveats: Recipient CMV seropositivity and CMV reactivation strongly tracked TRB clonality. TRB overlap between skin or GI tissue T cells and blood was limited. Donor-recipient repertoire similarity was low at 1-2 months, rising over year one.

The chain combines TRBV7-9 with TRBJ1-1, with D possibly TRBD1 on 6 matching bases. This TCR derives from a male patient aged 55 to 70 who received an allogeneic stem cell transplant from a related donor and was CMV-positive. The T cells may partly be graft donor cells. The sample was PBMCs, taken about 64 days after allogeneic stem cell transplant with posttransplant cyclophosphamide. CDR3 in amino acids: CASSPRGTYEAFF. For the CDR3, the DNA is TGTGCCAGCAGCCCCAGGGGTACTTATGAAGCTTTCTTT. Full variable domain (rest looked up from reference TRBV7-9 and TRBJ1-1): DTGVSQNPRHKITKRGQNVTFRCDPISEHNRLYWYRQTLGQGPEFLTYFQNEAQLEKSRLLSDRFSAERPKGSFSTLEIQRTEQGDSAMYLCASSPRGTYEAFFGQGTRLTVV.